The 14 T cell receptor beta chains reported below all come from one sample, sequenced in a study of Ad26.COV2.S vaccination and SARS-CoV-2 variants. The assay was immunoSEQ multiplex PCR, and TCRdb's table has in-frame clones only and misses some. Of around 300,000 clones listed, less than 90% are singletons. Specified treatment: 19 received Ad26.COV2.S at low or high dose, single or two shots; roughly 5 received placebo; per-sample allocation not given. Day 63 after the first injection of vaccine or placebo was the sampling time. The input for sequencing was peripheral blood, taken in a trial of Ad26.COV2.S vaccine versus placebo. The receptors stem from a person aged 18-60 years who received the Ad26.COV2.S COVID-19 vaccine or a placebo.

In DNA, the CDR3 is TGCGCCAGCAGCCATAAACCCGCGGAGCAATATAATTCACCCCTCCACTTT. It codes for CASSHKPAEQYNSPLHF. The gene calls are TRBV4-1 and TRBJ1-6, with no clear D. The V end was cut by 3 bases, the J end by 4 bases, with 16 bases between. This CDR3 spans 17 amino acids. From germline, CDR1 is MGHRA and CDR2 YSYEKL.

This chain links TRBV2 with TRBJ1-1, with 7 nucleotides matching TRBD1. Germline trimming cut 9 bases from V and 1 base from J; bases unmatched to any gene: 5. Germline values: CDR1 SNHLY, CDR2 FYNNEI. The CDR3 is 13 amino acids. This CDR3 is CASPQGRNTEAFF. For the CDR3, the DNA is TGTGCCAGTCCACAGGGGAGGAACACTGAAGCTTTCTTT.

The chain is built from TRBV27 and TRBJ1-5, with D possibly matching TRBD1 (5 bases). Looked up from germline, CDR1 is MNHEY and CDR2 is SMNVEV (reference sequence). CDR3 size: 14 residues. V gave up 4 bases and J gave up 7 bases, with 14 bases separating them. The CDR3 reads CASSSTDASQPQHF. DNA for the CDR3: TGTGCCAGCAGTTCGACAGACGCATCCCAGCCCCAGCATTTT.

This rearrangement joins TRBV6-2 or TRBV6-3 to TRBJ1-1; D is undetermined. The CDR3 has 12 amino acids. Between the trimmed V and J ends, which lost 6 bases and 0 bases, there was a span of 5 bases. The germline gives CDR1 MNHEY, CDR2 SVGEGT. The CDR3 DNA is TGTGCCAGCAGCGTAATGAACACTGAAGCTTTCTTT. Its translation: CASSVMNTEAFF.

The chain has TRBV19 and TRBJ1-6; D gene unclear. This CDR3 is built from 15 residues. Germline V gene sequence: CDR1 LNHDA, CDR2 SQIVND (reference sequence). The V end lost 4 bases, the J end lost 9 bases, and 16 bases lay between the germline ends. For the CDR3, the DNA is TGTGCCAGTAGTACTTGGGATCTCTTGGGTTCACCCCTCCACTTT. Its translation: CASSTWDLLGSPLHF.

This chain connects TRBV6-5 to TRBJ2-4; D ambiguous. This CDR3 is 16 amino acids long. Per the germline V gene, CDR1 is MNHEY and CDR2 is SVGAGI. V lost 4 bases, J lost 5 bases, and 18 bases lay in between. Here the CDR3 DNA reads TGTGCCAGCAGTTTAGGACCTACATTCCCTCAAAACATTCAGTACTTC. It translates to CASSLGPTFPQNIQYF.

The chain recombines TRBV5-1 with TRBJ1-2; D gene uncertain. CDR3 length: 15 residues. Trimming cost V 3 bases and J 8 bases, with 20 bases left between them. CDR1 and CDR2 from the germline V gene are SGHRS and YFSETQ. CDR3 nucleotide sequence: TGCGCCAGCAGCTCGCAGACGGACTCCTCGGGCGGCTACACCTTC. Its protein product is CASSSQTDSSGGYTF.

In the case of this clone: A much larger clone sits a single nucleotide away, making a read error possible. The chain joins TRBV2 to TRBJ2-2; TRBD1 aligns across 7 bases. The V gene end was trimmed by 4 bases and the J gene end by 3 bases; junction bases not matched to a gene: 2. This CDR3 has 14 residues. Germline V gives CDR1 SNHLY, CDR2 FYNNEI. CDR3 DNA: TGTGCCAGCAGTGGAACAGGGGACACCGGGGAGCTGTTTTTT. The encoded protein is CASSGTGDTGELFF.

In this sample, this clone turned up once. The chain recombines TRBV23-1 with TRBJ1-5, with D perhaps TRBD1 (5 bases). TRBV23-1 is an open reading frame, and its role is uncertain. Between the trimmed V and J ends, which lost 5 bases and 2 bases, there was a span of 7 bases. The CDR3 length is 13 residues. This CDR3 reads CASSRGGNQPQHF. DNA of the CDR3: TGCGCCAGCAGTAGAGGGGGCAATCAGCCCCAGCATTTT.

V and J are TRBV27 and TRBJ2-7, with 9 bases that match TRBD2. Unmatched junction bases numbered 11, after V lost 5 bases and J lost 3 bases. This CDR3 region has 16 residues. Germline lookup yields CDR1 MNHEY and CDR2 SMNVEV (reference sequence). The CDR3 sequence: CASSPPGREGFYEQYF. For the CDR3, the DNA is TGTGCCAGCAGTCCGCCTGGGCGGGAGGGCTTCTACGAGCAGTACTTC.

As concerns this clone: This same CDR3 is encoded by further DNA sequences in the sample. This chain links TRBV18 with TRBJ2-7; possible D gene TRBD1, 6 bases. Between the trimmed V and J ends, which lost 1 base and 4 bases, there was a span of 11 bases. CDR1 is KGHSH, CDR2 LQKENI, per germline. This CDR3 region has 14 residues. The CDR3 reads CASSPQQGSYEQYF. The CDR3 DNA follows: TGTGCCAGCTCACCACAGCAGGGGTCATACGAGCAGTACTTC.

V is TRBV16 and J is TRBJ2-3; D gene uncertain. The CDR3 is made up of 11 amino acids. Germline CDR1 KGHSY, CDR2 FQNENV. The V gene lost 7 bases and the J gene lost 2 bases, with 4 bases spanning the gap. The CDR3 loop reads CASTFTDTQYF. In nucleotides, the CDR3 is TGTGCCAGCACCTTCACAGATACGCAGTATTTT.

This chain connects TRBV4-3 to TRBJ1-5, with D hard to call. This CDR3 region has 13 residues. Per germline, CDR1 LGHNA and CDR2 YSLEER. V lost 0 bases and J lost 4, with 4 bases in between. Here the CDR3 DNA reads TGCGCCAGCAGCCAAGAGAGAAATCAGCCCCAGCATTTT. Its protein product is CASSQERNQPQHF.

This CDR3 is CASRGLAGELRKETQYF. The CDR3 nucleotides read TGTGCCAGCAGAGGACTAGCGGGAGAGTTACGGAAAGAGACCCAGTACTTC. The genes are TRBV27 and TRBJ2-5; 13 bases align to TRBD2. The germline V gene encodes CDR1 MNHEY and CDR2 SMNVEV (reference sequence). This CDR3 has 17 amino acids. V trimming: 6 bases; J trimming: 3 bases; junction bases outside the gene matches: 10.